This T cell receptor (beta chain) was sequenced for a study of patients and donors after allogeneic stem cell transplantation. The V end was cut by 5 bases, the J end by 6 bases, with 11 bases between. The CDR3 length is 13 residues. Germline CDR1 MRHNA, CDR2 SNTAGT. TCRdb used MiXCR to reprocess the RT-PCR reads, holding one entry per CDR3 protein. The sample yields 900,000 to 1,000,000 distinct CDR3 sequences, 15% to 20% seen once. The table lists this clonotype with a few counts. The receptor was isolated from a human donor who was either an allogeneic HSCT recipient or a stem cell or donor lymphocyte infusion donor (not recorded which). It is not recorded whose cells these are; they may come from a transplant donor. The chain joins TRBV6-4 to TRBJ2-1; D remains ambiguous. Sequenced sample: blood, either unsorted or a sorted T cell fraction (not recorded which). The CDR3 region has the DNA TGTGCCAGCAGTCATCCGAGTAGCAATGAGCAGTTCTTC. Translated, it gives CASSHPSSNEQFF.